What follows is one T cell receptor beta chain and its context. One end of the junction is discordant with germline, which a read error may explain. Per germline, CDR1 SSHAT and CDR2 FNYEAQ (reference sequence). CDR3 length: 15 amino acids. Profiled with immunoSEQ multiplex PCR; TCRdb holds only in-frame clones, not every one. The sample includes tens of thousands of clones, roughly 76% seen only once; the top ten take 5.3%. The source of the sample is a study of blood T cell repertoires in COVID-19. Looking at the study overall: Whether acute or convalescent, the COVID-19 samples came from the United States, Italy and Spain.

The sequence came from a woman aged 55-75 years with acute or convalescent COVID-19. The rearrangement uses TRBV7-7 and TRBJ2-2; TRBD2 is a possible D gene (7 bases). Material: peripheral blood. Here the CDR3 DNA reads TGTGCTAGCAGCCCTGGGGGGGCGACCACCGGGGAGCTGTTTTTT. It yields the protein CASSPGGATTGELFF.